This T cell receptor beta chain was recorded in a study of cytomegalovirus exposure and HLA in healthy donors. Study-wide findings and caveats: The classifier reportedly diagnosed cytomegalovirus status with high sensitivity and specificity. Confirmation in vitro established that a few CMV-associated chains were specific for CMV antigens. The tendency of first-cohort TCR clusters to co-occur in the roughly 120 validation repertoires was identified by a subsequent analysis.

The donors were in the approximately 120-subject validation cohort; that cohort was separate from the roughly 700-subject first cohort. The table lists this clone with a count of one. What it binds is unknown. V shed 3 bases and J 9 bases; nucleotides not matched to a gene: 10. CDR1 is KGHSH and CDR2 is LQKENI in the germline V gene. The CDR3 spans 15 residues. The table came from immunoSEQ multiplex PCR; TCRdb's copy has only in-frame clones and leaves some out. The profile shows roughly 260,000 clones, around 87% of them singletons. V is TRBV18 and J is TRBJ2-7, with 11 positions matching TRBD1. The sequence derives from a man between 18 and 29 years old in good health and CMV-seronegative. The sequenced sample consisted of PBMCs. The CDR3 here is CASSPSGTGGQRQYF. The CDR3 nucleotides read TGTGCCAGCTCACCCTCCGGGACAGGGGGTCAACGGCAGTACTTC.